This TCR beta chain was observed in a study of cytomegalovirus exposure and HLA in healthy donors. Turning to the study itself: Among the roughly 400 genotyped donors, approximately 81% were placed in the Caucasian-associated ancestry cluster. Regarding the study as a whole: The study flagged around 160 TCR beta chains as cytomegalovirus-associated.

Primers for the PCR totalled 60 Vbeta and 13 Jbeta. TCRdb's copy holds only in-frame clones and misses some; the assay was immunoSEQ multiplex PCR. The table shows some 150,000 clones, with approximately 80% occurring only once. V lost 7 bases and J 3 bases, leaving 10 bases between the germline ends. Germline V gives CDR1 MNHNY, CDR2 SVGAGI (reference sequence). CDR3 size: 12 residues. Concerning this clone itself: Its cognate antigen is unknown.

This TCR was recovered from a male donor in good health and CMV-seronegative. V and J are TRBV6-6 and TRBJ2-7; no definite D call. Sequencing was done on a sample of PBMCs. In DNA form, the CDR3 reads TGTGCCAGCACGTGGAGTCTCTACGAGCAGTACTTC. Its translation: CASTWSLYEQYF.